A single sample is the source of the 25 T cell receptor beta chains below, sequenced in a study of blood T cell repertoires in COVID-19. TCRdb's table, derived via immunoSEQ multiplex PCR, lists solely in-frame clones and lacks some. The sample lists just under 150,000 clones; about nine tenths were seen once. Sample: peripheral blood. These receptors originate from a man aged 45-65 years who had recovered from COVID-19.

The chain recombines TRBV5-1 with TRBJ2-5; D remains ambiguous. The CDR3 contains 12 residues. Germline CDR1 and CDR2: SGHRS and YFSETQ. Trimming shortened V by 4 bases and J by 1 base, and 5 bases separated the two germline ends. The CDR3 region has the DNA TGCGCCAGCAGCCCGTTCCAAGAGACCCAGTACTTC. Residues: CASSPFQETQYF. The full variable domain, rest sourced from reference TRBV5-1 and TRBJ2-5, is KAGVTQTPRYLIKTRGQQVTLSCSPISGHRSVSWYQQTPGQGLQFLFEYFSETQRNKGNFPGRFSGRQFSNSRSEMNVSTLELGDSALYLCASSPFQETQYFGPGTRLLVL.

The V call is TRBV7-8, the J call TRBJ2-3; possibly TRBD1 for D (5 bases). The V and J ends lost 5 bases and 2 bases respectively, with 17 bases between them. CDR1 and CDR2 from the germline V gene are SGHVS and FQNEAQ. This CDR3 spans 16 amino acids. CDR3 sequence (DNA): TGTGCCAGCAGCGAGGTGGTGGGGCTTCCCACAGATACGCAGTATTTT. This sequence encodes CASSEVVGLPTDTQYF.

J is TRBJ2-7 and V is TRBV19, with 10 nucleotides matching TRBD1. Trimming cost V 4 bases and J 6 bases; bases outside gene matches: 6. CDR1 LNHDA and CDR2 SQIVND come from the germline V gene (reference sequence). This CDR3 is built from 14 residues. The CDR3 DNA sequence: TGTGCCAGTAGTACCGGGACAGGGGCTCGCGAGCAGTACTTC. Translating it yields CASSTGTGAREQYF.

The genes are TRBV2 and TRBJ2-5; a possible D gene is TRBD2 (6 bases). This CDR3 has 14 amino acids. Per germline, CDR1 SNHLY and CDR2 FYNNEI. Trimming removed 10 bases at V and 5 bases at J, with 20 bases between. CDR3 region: CATRDSMAWETQYF. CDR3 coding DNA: TGTGCCACCAGGGACTCCATGGCTTGGGAGACCCAGTACTTC.

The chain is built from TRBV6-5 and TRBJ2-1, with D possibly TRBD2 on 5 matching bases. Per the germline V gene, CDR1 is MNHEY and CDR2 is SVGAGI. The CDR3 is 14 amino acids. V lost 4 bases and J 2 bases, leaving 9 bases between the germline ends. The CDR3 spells CASSSPGTYNEQFF. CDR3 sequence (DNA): TGTGCCAGCAGTTCGCCCGGGACCTACAATGAGCAGTTCTTC.

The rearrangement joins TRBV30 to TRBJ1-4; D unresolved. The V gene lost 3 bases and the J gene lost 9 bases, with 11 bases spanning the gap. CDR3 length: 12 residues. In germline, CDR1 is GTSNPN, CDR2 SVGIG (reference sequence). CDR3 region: CAWSAQYQKLFF. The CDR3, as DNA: TGTGCCTGGAGCGCACAGTATCAAAAACTGTTTTTT.

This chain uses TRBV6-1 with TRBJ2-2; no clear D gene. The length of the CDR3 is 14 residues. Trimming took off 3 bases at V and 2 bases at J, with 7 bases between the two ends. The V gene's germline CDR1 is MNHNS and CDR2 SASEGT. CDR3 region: CASSDRPNTGELFF. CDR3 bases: TGTGCCAGCAGTGACAGGCCTAACACCGGGGAGCTGTTTTTT.

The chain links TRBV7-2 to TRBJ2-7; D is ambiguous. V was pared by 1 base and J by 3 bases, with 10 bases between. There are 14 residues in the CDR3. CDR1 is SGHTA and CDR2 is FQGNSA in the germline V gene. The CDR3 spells CASSLGALNYEQYF. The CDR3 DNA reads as TGTGCCAGCAGCTTAGGGGCCCTAAACTACGAGCAGTACTTC.

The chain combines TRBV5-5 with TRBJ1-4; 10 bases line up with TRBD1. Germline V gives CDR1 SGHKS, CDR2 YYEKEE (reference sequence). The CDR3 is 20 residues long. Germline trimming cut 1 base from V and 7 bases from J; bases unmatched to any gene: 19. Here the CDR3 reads CASSLTPGTGVPVGREKLFF. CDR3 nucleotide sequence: TGTGCCAGCAGCTTGACACCGGGGACAGGGGTTCCGGTAGGACGTGAAAAACTGTTTTTT.

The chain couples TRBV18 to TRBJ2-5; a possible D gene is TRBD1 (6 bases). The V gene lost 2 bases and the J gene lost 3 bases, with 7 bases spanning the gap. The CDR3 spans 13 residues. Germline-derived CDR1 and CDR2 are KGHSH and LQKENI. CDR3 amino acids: CASSPGTKETQYF. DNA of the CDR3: TGTGCCAGCTCACCAGGGACAAAAGAGACCCAGTACTTC.

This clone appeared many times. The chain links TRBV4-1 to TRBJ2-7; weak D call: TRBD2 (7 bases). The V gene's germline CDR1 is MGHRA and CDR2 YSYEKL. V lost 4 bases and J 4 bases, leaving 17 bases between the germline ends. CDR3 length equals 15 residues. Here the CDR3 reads CASSLGGAAGYEQYF. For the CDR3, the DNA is TGCGCCAGCAGCCTAGGGGGGGCCGCAGGATACGAGCAGTACTTC.

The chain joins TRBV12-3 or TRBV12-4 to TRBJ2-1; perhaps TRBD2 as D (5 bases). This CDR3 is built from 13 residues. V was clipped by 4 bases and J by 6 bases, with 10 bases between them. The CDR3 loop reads CASSYGVTNEQFF. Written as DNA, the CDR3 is TGTGCCAGCAGTTACGGGGTAACCAATGAGCAGTTCTTC.

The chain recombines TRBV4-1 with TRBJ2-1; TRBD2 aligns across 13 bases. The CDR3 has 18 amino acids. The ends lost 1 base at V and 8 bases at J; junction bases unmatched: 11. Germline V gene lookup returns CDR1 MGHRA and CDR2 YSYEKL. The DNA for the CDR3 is TGCGCCAGCAGCCAAGGCCGGACTAGCGGGAGCCTCCTCGATGAGCAGTTCTTC. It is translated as CASSQGRTSGSLLDEQFF.

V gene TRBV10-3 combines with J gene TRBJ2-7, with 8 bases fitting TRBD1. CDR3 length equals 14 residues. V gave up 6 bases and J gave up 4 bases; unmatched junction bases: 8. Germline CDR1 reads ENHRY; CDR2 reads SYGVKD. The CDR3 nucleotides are TGTGCCATCAGCCTTTCAGGGGGCGATTACGAGCAGTACTTC. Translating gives CAISLSGGDYEQYF.

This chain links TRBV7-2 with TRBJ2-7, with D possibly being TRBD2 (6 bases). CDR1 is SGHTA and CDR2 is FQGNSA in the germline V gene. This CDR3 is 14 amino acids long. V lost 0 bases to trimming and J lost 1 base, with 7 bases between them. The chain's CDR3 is CASSLALASYEQYF. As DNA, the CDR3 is TGTGCCAGCAGCTTAGCACTAGCTTCCTACGAGCAGTACTTC.

The CDR3: CASSYSPREGDGYTF. CDR3 DNA sequence: TGTGCCAGCAGTTACTCACCCCGGGAGGGGGATGGCTACACCTTC. This chain uses TRBV6-5 with TRBJ1-2; maybe TRBD1 (6 bases). The CDR3 runs 15 residues. CDR1 MNHEY and CDR2 SVGAGI come from the germline V gene. V was trimmed by 0 bases and J by 6 bases, leaving 14 bases between them.

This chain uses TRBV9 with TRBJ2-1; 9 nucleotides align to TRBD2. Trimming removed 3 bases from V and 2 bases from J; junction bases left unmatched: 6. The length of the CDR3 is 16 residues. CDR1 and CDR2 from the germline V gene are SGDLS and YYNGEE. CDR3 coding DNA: TGTGCCAGCAGCGCCAGCGGGGGGTCTACCTACAATGAGCAGTTCTTC. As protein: CASSASGGSTYNEQFF.

The CDR3 here is CASSLVGEGTYYGYTF. As DNA, the CDR3 is TGCGCCAGCAGCTTGGTTGGGGAGGGAACGTACTATGGCTACACCTTC. This chain joins TRBV5-1 and TRBJ1-2; D remains ambiguous. The CDR3 loop spans 16 amino acids. V lost 0 bases and J 3 bases, leaving 15 bases between the germline ends. Per germline, CDR1 SGHRS and CDR2 YFSETQ.

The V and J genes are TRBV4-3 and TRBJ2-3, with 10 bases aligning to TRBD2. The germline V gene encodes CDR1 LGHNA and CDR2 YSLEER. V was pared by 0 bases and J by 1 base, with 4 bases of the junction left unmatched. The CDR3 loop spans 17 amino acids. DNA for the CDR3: TGCGCCAGCAGCCAAGATCCCCTAGCGGGGGGCACAGATACGCAGTATTTT. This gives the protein CASSQDPLAGGTDTQYF.

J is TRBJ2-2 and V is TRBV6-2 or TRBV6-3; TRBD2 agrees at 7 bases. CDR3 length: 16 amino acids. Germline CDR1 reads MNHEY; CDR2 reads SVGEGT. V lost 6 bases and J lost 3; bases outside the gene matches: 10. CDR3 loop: CASSRVASGYTGELFF. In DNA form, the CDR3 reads TGTGCCAGCAGCCGGGTGGCTAGCGGCTACACCGGGGAGCTGTTTTTT.

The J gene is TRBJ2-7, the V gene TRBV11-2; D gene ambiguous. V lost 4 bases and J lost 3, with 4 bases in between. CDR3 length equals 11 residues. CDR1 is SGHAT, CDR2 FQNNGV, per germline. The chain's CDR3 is CASSSIYEQYF. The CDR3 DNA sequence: TGTGCCAGCAGCTCTATCTACGAGCAGTACTTC.

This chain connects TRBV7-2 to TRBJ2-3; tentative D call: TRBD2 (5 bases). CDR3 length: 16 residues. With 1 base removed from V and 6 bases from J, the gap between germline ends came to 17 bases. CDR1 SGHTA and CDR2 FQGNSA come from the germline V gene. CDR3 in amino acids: CASSLGGGTRGDTQYF. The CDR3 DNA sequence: TGTGCCAGCAGCTTAGGAGGCGGCACCCGCGGGGATACGCAGTATTTT.

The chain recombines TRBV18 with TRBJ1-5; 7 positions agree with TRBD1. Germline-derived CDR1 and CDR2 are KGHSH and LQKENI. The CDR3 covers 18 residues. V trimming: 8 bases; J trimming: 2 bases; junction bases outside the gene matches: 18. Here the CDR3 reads CASPLRDRLPGGNQPQHF. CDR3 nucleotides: TGTGCCAGCCCACTCCGGGACAGACTACCTGGGGGCAATCAGCCCCAGCATTTT.

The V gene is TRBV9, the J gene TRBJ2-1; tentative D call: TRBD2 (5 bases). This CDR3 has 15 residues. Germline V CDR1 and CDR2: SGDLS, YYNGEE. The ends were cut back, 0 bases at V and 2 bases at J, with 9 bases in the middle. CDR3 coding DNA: TGTGCCAGCAGCGTAGAGCGGCGGCCCTACAATGAGCAGTTCTTC. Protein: CASSVERRPYNEQFF.

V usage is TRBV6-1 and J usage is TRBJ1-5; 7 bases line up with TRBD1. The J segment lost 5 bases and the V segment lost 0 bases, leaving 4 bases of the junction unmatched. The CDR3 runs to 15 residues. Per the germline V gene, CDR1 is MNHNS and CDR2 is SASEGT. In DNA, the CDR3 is TGTGCCAGCAGTGAAGCCAGGGGGGATGATCAGCCCCAGCATTTT. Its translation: CASSEARGDDQPQHF.